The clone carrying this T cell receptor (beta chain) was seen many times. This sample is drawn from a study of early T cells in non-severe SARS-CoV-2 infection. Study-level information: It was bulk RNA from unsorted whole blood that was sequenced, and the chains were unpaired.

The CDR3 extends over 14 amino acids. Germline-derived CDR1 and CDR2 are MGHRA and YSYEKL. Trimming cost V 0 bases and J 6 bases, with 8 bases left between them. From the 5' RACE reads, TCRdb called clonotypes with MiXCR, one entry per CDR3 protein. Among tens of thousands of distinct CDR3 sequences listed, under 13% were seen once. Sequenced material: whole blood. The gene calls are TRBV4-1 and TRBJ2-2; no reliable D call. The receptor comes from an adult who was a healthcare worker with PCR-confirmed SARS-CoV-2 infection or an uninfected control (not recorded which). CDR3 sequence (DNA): TGCGCCAGCAGCCAAGAGGTCCTCCCCGGGGAGCTGTTTTTT. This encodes CASSQEVLPGELFF.